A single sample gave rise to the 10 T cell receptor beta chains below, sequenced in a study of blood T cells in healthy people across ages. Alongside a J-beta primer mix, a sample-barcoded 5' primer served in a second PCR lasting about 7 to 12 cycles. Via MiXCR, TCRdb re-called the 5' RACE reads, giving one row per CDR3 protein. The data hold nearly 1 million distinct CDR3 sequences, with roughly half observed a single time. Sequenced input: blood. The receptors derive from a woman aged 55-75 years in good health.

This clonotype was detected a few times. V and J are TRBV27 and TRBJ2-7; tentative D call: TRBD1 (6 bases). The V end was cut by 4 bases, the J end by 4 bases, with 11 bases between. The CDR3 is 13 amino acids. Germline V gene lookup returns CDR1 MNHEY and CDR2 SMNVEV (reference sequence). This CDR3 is CASSSQGMYEQYF. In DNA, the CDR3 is TGTGCCAGCAGTTCGCAGGGGATGTACGAGCAGTACTTC.

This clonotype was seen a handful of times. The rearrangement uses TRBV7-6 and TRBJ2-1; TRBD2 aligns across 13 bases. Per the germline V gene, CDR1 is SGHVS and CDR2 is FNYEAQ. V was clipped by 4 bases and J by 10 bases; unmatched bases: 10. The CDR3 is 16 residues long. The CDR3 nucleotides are TGTGCCAGCAGCTCATATACCGGACTAGCGGGAGACGAGCAGTTCTTC. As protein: CASSSYTGLAGDEQFF.

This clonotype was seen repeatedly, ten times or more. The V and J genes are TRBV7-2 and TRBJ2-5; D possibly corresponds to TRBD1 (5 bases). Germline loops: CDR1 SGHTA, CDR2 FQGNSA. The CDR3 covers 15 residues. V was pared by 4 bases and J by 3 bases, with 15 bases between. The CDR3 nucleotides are TGTGCCAGCAGCTCCAGGGTCAACAGCAAAGAGACCCAGTACTTC. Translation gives CASSSRVNSKETQYF.

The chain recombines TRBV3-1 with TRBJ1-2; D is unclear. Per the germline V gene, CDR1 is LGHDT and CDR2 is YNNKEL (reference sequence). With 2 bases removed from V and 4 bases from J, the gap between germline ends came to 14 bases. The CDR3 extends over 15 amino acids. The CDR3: CASSQTPHEVYGYTF. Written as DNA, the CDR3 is TGTGCCAGCAGCCAAACACCTCACGAAGTCTATGGCTACACCTTC.

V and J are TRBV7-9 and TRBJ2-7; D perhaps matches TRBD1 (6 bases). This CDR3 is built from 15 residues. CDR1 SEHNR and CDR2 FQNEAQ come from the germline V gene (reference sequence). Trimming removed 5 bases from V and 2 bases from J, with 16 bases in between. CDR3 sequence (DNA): TGTGCCAGCAGCCCCCTAGACAGGAGGCCCTACGAGCAGTACTTC. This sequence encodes CASSPLDRRPYEQYF.

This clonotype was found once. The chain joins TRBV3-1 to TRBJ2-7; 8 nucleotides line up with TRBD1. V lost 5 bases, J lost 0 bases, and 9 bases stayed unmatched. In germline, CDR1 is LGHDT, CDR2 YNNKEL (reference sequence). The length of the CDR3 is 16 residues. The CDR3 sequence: CASSSGLGQASYEQYF. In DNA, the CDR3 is TGTGCCAGCAGCTCCGGCCTGGGACAGGCCTCCTACGAGCAGTACTTC.

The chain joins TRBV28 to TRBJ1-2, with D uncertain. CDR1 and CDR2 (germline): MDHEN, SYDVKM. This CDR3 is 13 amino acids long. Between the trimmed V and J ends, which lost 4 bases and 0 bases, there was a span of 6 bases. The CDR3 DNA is TGTGCCAGCAGTTCGGCAGCTAACTATGGCTACACCTTC. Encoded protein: CASSSAANYGYTF.

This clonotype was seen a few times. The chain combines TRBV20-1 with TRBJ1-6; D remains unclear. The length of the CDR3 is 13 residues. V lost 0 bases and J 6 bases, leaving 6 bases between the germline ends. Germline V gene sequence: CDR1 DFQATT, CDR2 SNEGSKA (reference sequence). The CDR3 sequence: CSAREVGNSPLHF. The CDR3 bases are TGCAGTGCTAGAGAAGTCGGTAATTCACCCCTCCACTTT.

CDR3 sequence (DNA): TGCGCCAGCAGCTTTCGGGCGGGATGCGTGGAGACCCAGTACTTC. Residues: CASSFRAGCVETQYF. The J gene is TRBJ2-7, the V gene TRBV5-1; D possibly corresponds to TRBD2 (6 bases). The end of the DNA fits TRBJ2-5 better, so the J call may be wrong. The germline V gene encodes CDR1 SGHRS and CDR2 YFSETQ. The CDR3 spans 15 residues.

The CDR3 coding sequence is TGTGCCAGCAGTTTATTAGCGGGAGGACACCCTACGGAGCAGTACTTC. It specifies CASSLLAGGHPTEQYF. V and J are TRBV27 and TRBJ2-7, with TRBD2 matching over 10 bases. Looked up from germline, CDR1 is MNHEY and CDR2 is SMNVEV (reference sequence). Trimming removed 1 base from V and 7 bases from J; junction bases left unmatched: 10. This CDR3 comprises 16 residues.